One and the same sample provided the 28 T cell receptor beta chains below, sequenced in a study of identical twins. TCRdb ran MiXCR on the 5' RACE reads and lists one entry per CDR3 protein. Among about 220,000 distinct CDR3 sequences listed, 6.5% to 9% were seen once. This sample was also put to use in a study of yellow fever vaccine responses in identical twins.

What was sequenced was CD8+ T cells sorted from blood. Receptors were obtained from a woman younger than 30 in good health.

V usage is TRBV29-1 and J usage is TRBJ1-2, with TRBD1 identical over 8 bases. Germline V gives CDR1 SQVTM, CDR2 ANQGSEA. The CDR3 sequence is 14 residues long. V trimming: 6 bases; J trimming: 4 bases; junction bases outside the gene matches: 10. This CDR3 reads CSVDSGGDGYGYTF. CDR3 nucleotides: TGCAGCGTAGACTCAGGGGGCGACGGCTATGGCTACACCTTC. The complete variable domain, with remaining parts taken from reference TRBV29-1 and TRBJ1-2, reads SAVISQKPSRDICQRGTSLTIQCQVDSQVTMMFWYRQQPGQSLTLIATANQGSEATYESGFVIDKFPISRPNLTFSTLTVSNMSPEDSSIYLCSVDSGGDGYGYTFGSGTRLTVV.

In nucleotides, the CDR3 is TGTGCCAGCAGTTTGGGGAGGACCACAGATACGCAGTATTTT. It is translated as CASSLGRTTDTQYF. The chain carries TRBV27 and TRBJ2-3; perhaps TRBD2 as D (6 bases). Germline V gene data show CDR1 as MNHEY and CDR2 as SMNVEV (reference sequence). V was trimmed by 3 bases and J by 2 bases, leaving 9 bases between them. This CDR3 spans 14 amino acids.

This clonotype has only a few counts. The V gene is TRBV10-1, the J gene TRBJ2-2; a possible D gene is TRBD1 (6 bases). V was pared by 6 bases and J by 0 bases, with 20 bases between. The CDR3 runs to 18 residues. Germline CDR1 WNHNN, CDR2 SYGVQD (reference sequence). The CDR3 nucleotides are TGCGCCAGCAGCGGTCACACAGAGGGACATCCGAACACCGGGGAGCTGTTTTTT. This sequence encodes CASSGHTEGHPNTGELFF.

The table lists this clonotype with many counts. The rearrangement uses TRBV7-8 and TRBJ1-4, with D hard to call. Trimming removed 6 bases at V and 0 bases at J, with 11 bases between. This CDR3 is 15 amino acids long. Germline CDR1 reads SGHVS; CDR2 reads FQNEAQ. Written as DNA, the CDR3 is TGTGCCAGCAGGGAGCTCGGCGCAACTAATGAAAAACTGTTTTTT. It is translated as CASRELGATNEKLFF.

This clonotype was seen a few times. The chain has TRBV7-9 and TRBJ2-7; TRBD1 is a possible D gene (5 bases). The ends were cut back, 5 bases at V and 5 bases at J, with 10 bases in the middle. In germline, CDR1 is SEHNR, CDR2 FQNEAQ (reference sequence). The CDR3 runs 12 residues. The DNA of the CDR3 is TGTGCCAGCAGCCCCACAGGCGACGAGCAGTACTTC. Its translation is CASSPTGDEQYF.

This clonotype showed up just a few times. J is TRBJ2-3 and V is TRBV20-1; D unresolved. Trimming left V 7 bases short and J 0 bases short, with 20 bases between. The CDR3 sequence is 16 residues long. Per the germline V gene, CDR1 is DFQATT and CDR2 is SNEGSKA (reference sequence). This CDR3 is CSDAVRAFPSTDTQYF. The DNA for the CDR3 is TGCAGTGACGCGGTTCGGGCCTTTCCTAGCACAGATACGCAGTATTTT.

This clonotype was seen a few times. V and J are TRBV6-5 and TRBJ2-4, with D maybe TRBD1 (6 bases). CDR1 is MNHEY, CDR2 SVGAGI, per germline. V lost 0 bases, J lost 7 bases, and 19 bases lay in between. This CDR3 region has 17 residues. The CDR3: CASSYSAGVYSGNIQYF. Here the CDR3 DNA reads TGTGCCAGCAGTTACTCGGCAGGGGTATATTCCGGGAACATTCAGTACTTC.

This rearrangement joins TRBV12-3 or TRBV12-4 to TRBJ1-2; tentative D call: TRBD1 (5 bases). V was cut by 3 bases and J by 4 bases, with 12 bases left in between. CDR3 length: 14 residues. For the CDR3, the DNA is TGTGCCAGCAGTTTTGATAGGGGCGGCTATGGCTACACCTTC. As protein: CASSFDRGGYGYTF.

The chain employs TRBV3-1 and TRBJ2-3; no firm D call. Germline V gene sequence: CDR1 LGHDT, CDR2 YNNKEL (reference sequence). With 1 base removed from V and 4 bases from J, the gap between germline ends came to 12 bases. This CDR3 contains 15 residues. This chain's CDR3 is CASSQGVDLPDTQYF. Written as DNA, the CDR3 is TGTGCCAGCAGCCAAGGGGTAGATCTCCCAGATACGCAGTATTTT.

The chain couples TRBV6-2 or TRBV6-3 to TRBJ2-3; 10 bases agree with TRBD2. Germline V gene sequence: CDR1 MNHEY, CDR2 SVGEGT. J was trimmed by 4 bases and V by 6 bases; bases with no gene match: 7. There are 15 residues in the CDR3. The CDR3 sequence: CASRLAGDGPDTQYF. The CDR3 region has the DNA TGTGCCAGCAGGCTAGCGGGGGACGGACCAGATACGCAGTATTTT.

This clonotype has a count of ten or more. This chain uses TRBV29-1 with TRBJ2-3; weak D call: TRBD1 (5 bases). Germline V lookup: CDR1 SQVTM, CDR2 ANQGSEA. The CDR3 has 15 residues. Trimming cost V 1 base and J 6 bases, with 17 bases left between them. The CDR3 DNA follows: TGCAGCGTTGAAGCTGACAGCCACCGTCCCGATACGCAGTATTTT. Protein: CSVEADSHRPDTQYF.

This clonotype was counted between two and nine times. The chain combines TRBV18 with TRBJ1-2; D remains ambiguous. Germline V lookup: CDR1 KGHSH, CDR2 LQKENI. The CDR3 is 13 amino acids. V was trimmed by 5 bases and J by 2 bases, leaving 9 bases between them. The CDR3 DNA reads as TGTGCCAGCTCATCCCTGCGAAACTATGGCTACACCTTC. Its translation is CASSSLRNYGYTF. Filled out from reference TRBV18 and TRBJ1-2, the complete variable domain reads NAGVMQNPRHLVRRRGQEARLRCSPMKGHSHVYWYRQLPEEGLKFMVYLQKENIIDESGMPKERFSAEFPKEGPSILRIQQVVRGDSAAYFCASSSLRNYGYTFGSGTRLTVV.

This clonotype has ten or more counts. The genes are TRBV28 and TRBJ2-1; D is unresolved. Germline V gene data show CDR1 as MDHEN and CDR2 as SYDVKM. CDR3 length: 11 residues. V lost 8 bases and J lost 6, with 8 bases in between. The CDR3 region has the DNA TGTGCCAGCCGAAACTCCAATGAGCAGTTCTTC. Its translation is CASRNSNEQFF.

The table lists this clonotype with a few counts. CDR3 amino acids: CSARDLAGGYADTQYF. Here the CDR3 DNA reads TGCAGTGCTAGAGATCTGGCGGGAGGTTATGCAGATACGCAGTATTTT. The gene calls are TRBV20-1 and TRBJ2-3; 8 bases line up with TRBD2. The germline V gene has CDR1 DFQATT and CDR2 SNEGSKA (reference sequence). J gave up 4 bases and V 0 bases, and 9 bases lay outside the gene matches. The CDR3 spans 16 residues.

This clonotype was counted only a few times. This chain links TRBV7-3 with TRBJ2-1; a possible D gene is TRBD2 (6 bases). V lost 3 bases and J 4 bases, leaving 13 bases between the germline ends. Germline CDR1 reads SGHTA; CDR2 reads FQGTGA. CDR3 length: 15 amino acids. Here the CDR3 reads CASSLYSGPYNEQFF. In DNA form, the CDR3 reads TGTGCCAGCAGCTTGTATAGCGGCCCGTACAATGAGCAGTTCTTC.

This clonotype was seen repeatedly, ten times or more. The chain links TRBV12-3 or TRBV12-4 to TRBJ1-2; TRBD1 matches at 7 bases. Germline trimming cut 7 bases from V and 6 bases from J; bases unmatched to any gene: 5. The CDR3 runs to 12 residues. DNA for the CDR3: TGTGCCAGCACCGCGGACAGGAATGGCTACACCTTC. Amino acids: CASTADRNGYTF.

This clonotype was observed a few times. The genes are TRBV27 and TRBJ2-1; 9 bases match TRBD2. The CDR3 is 22 amino acids. The germline V gene encodes CDR1 MNHEY and CDR2 SMNVEV (reference sequence). V dropped 1 base and J dropped 6; count of bases not matched to a gene: 25. The CDR3 spells CASSLYGWAGGLTRAFFNEQFF. CDR3 nucleotides: TGTGCCAGCAGTTTATATGGCTGGGCGGGAGGGTTAACCAGGGCCTTTTTCAATGAGCAGTTCTTC.

This clonotype was counted only a few times. This rearrangement joins TRBV2 to TRBJ2-7; no clear D. The V gene's germline CDR1 is SNHLY and CDR2 FYNNEI. V was shortened by 8 bases and J by 4 bases, with 6 bases between the two germline ends. The CDR3 is made up of 10 amino acids. The CDR3 is CASGEYEQYF. The CDR3 nucleotides are TGTGCCAGCGGGGAATACGAGCAGTACTTC.

This clonotype was seen repeatedly, ten times or more. The chain combines TRBV4-1 with TRBJ1-2; TRBD1 might be the D (5 bases). The CDR3 runs to 14 residues. V lost 2 bases and J lost 8, with 15 bases in between. Germline values: CDR1 MGHRA, CDR2 YSYEKL. CDR3 region: CASSQPGTSGGYTF. CDR3 sequence (DNA): TGCGCCAGCAGCCAACCCGGGACTTCGGGAGGCTACACCTTC.

This clonotype turned up a few times. V is TRBV2 and J is TRBJ2-3; possibly TRBD1 for D (6 bases). Germline CDR1 is SNHLY and CDR2 is FYNNEI. The V end lost 7 bases, the J end lost 1 base, and 15 bases lay between the germline ends. CDR3 size: 15 residues. The CDR3 coding sequence is TGTGCCAGCAAAACAGGGCTTAGGGGCACAGATACGCAGTATTTT. Amino acids: CASKTGLRGTDTQYF.

This clonotype has ten or more counts. This chain links TRBV3-1 with TRBJ2-7, with 7 bases identical to TRBD2. Germline V gene sequence: CDR1 LGHDT, CDR2 YNNKEL (reference sequence). The CDR3 extends over 21 amino acids. J gave up 3 bases and V 1 base, and 24 bases lay outside the gene matches. CDR3 bases: TGTGCCAGCAGCCAAGTAGTCGGTCTAGCGGCGTCTGCACCTTCCGACTACGAGCAGTACTTC. This gives the protein CASSQVVGLAASAPSDYEQYF.

The chain is built from TRBV24-1 and TRBJ1-2; D is unclear. From germline, CDR1 is KGHDR and CDR2 SFDVKD. V lost 4 bases, J lost 5 bases, and 13 bases lay in between. The length of the CDR3 is 14 residues. The CDR3 here is CATSENDTPYGYTF. Here the CDR3 DNA reads TGTGCCACCAGTGAGAACGACACCCCGTATGGCTACACCTTC.

This clonotype has only a few counts. V and J are TRBV29-1 and TRBJ2-2, with unresolved D. The germline gives CDR1 SQVTM, CDR2 ANQGSEA. This CDR3 is built from 12 residues. Trimming removed 3 bases from V and 5 bases from J, with 7 bases in between. The CDR3 spells CSVDHGTGELFF. For the CDR3, the DNA is TGCAGCGTTGATCACGGGACCGGGGAGCTGTTTTTT.

A few counts support this clonotype. J is TRBJ2-3 and V is TRBV28; 8 bases are a match to TRBD2. Trimming at V came to 3 bases and at J to 2 bases, leaving 7 bases not matched to a gene. Germline CDR1 reads MDHEN; CDR2 reads SYDVKM. The CDR3 totals 16 residues. CDR3 residues: CASSFKAGAYTDTQYF. The CDR3 DNA reads TGTGCCAGCAGTTTCAAAGCGGGAGCGTACACAGATACGCAGTATTTT. The variable domain in full, with the rest retrieved from reference TRBV28 and TRBJ2-3, is DVKVTQSSRYLVKRTGEKVFLECVQDMDHENMFWYRQDPGLGLRLIYFSYDVKMKEKGDIPEGYSVSREKKERFSLILESASTNQTSMYLCASSFKAGAYTDTQYFGPGTRLTVL.

In its sample, this clonotype is medium-sized. The chain joins TRBV28 to TRBJ1-4; 8 bases fit TRBD1. The CDR3 runs 15 residues. Germline CDR1 and CDR2: MDHEN and SYDVKM. V trimming: 7 bases; J trimming: 8 bases; junction bases outside the gene matches: 12. The CDR3 bases are TGTGCCAGCAACGGACAGGGACTGGACAACGAAAAACTGTTTTTT. This gives the protein CASNGQGLDNEKLFF.

J is TRBJ1-4 and V is TRBV28, with D possibly TRBD1 on 5 matching bases. Germline V gives CDR1 MDHEN, CDR2 SYDVKM. V lost 3 bases and J lost 0, with 14 bases in between. The CDR3 is 17 residues long. The DNA of the CDR3 is TGTGCCAGCAGTTTGTTGGGGCGAGCCGCAACTAATGAAAAACTGTTTTTT. It encodes CASSLLGRAATNEKLFF.

This clonotype has a handful of counts. The gene calls are TRBV2 and TRBJ2-2, with 15 bases fitting TRBD2. The CDR3 runs to 16 residues. V shed 9 bases and J 1 base; nucleotides not matched to a gene: 3. The V gene's germline CDR1 is SNHLY and CDR2 FYNNEI. DNA of the CDR3: TGTGCCAGAGGGACTAGCGGGAGGTTGAACACCGGGGAGCTGTTTTTT. It yields the protein CARGTSGRLNTGELFF.

This rearrangement joins TRBV20-1 to TRBJ2-1; D not resolved. Between the trimmed V and J ends, which lost 3 bases and 4 bases, there was a span of 4 bases. The germline V gene has CDR1 DFQATT and CDR2 SNEGSKA (reference sequence). This CDR3 is built from 11 residues. The CDR3 here is CSASRYNEQFF. CDR3 DNA: TGCAGTGCTAGTCGTTACAATGAGCAGTTCTTC.